The following is a TCR beta chain sequence with its context. These data originate in a study of blood T cell repertoires in COVID-19. Study context: There were acute and convalescent COVID-19 samples, and they came from the United States, Italy and Spain. Sample material is recorded as cDNA or gDNA derived from T cells, B-cell-depleted T cells, or PBMCs.

Original processing methods: How many nucleated cells were present was estimated from reference gene primer amplification. Profiled with immunoSEQ multiplex PCR; TCRdb holds only in-frame clones, not every one. V, J and clone size are those of that table, while D and trimming were read from the DNA. The sample includes under 85,000 clones, about 90% of them seen just once. Trimming took 2 bases from V and 6 from J, leaving 13 bases between them. The CDR3 sequence is 14 residues long. Germline CDR1 reads MNHNY; CDR2 reads SVGAGI (reference sequence). The sequence was collected from a human donor in a cohort sampled during active COVID-19. Sequenced: peripheral blood. The V gene is TRBV6-6, the J gene TRBJ1-2; tentatively, D is TRBD1 (6 bases). The CDR3 region is CASSYGGGVDGYTF. As DNA, the CDR3 is TGTGCCAGCAGTTACGGGGGGGGCGTTGATGGCTACACCTTC.